This T cell receptor (beta chain) appears in the sequencing data of a study of blood T cells in healthy people across ages. It was with a sample-barcoded 5' primer and a J-beta primer mix that a second PCR of roughly 7 to 12 cycles was run. Each CDR3 protein is one row after TCRdb ran MiXCR on the 5' RACE reads. There are about 700,000 distinct CDR3 sequences in the sample; roughly 30% occur only once, and 15% to 17% lies in the top ten. The table lists this clonotype with many counts. With 5 bases removed from V and 3 bases from J, the gap between germline ends came to 5 bases. This CDR3 is 11 amino acids long.

The sample comprised blood. The V call is TRBV12-3 or TRBV12-4, the J call TRBJ2-7; D not certain. The receptor comes from a woman of 80 years or more in good health. The CDR3 DNA follows: TGTGCCAGCAGTATCCGCTACGAGCAGTACTTC. The encoded protein is CASSIRYEQYF.